Presented here are 18 T cell receptor beta chains from one specimen sequenced in a study of blood T cell repertoires in COVID-19. Using immunoSEQ multiplex PCR, the repertoire was profiled, and TCRdb retains in-frame clones only, with some absent. Of 200,000 to 250,000 clones listed, under 90% are singletons. The sample consisted of peripheral blood. The receptors come from a woman aged 80 or over with acute or convalescent COVID-19.

The chain employs TRBV3-1 (or the pseudogene TRBV3-2) and TRBJ1-1, with a tentative D call TRBD1 (5 bases). The CDR3 loop spans 15 amino acids. CDR1 and CDR2 (germline): LGHDT, YNNKEL (reference sequence). Trimming shortened V by 2 bases and J by 0 bases, and 10 bases separated the two germline ends. The CDR3 region is CASSQNRRVNTEAFF. The DNA for the CDR3 is TGTGCCAGCAGCCAAAACAGGAGAGTGAACACTGAAGCTTTCTTT.

This clone turned up a few times. The V gene is TRBV5-6, the J gene TRBJ2-7; D is unclear. Per germline, CDR1 SGHDT and CDR2 YYEEEE. CDR3 length: 16 amino acids. Trimming took 1 base from V and 2 from J, leaving 16 bases between them. The CDR3 sequence: CASSLLTVSTAYEQYF. In DNA, the CDR3 is TGTGCCAGCAGCTTGTTAACAGTTTCTACAGCCTACGAGCAGTACTTC.

The V and J genes are TRBV6-5 and TRBJ1-2, with 10 bases that match TRBD1. J lost 5 bases, V lost 6 bases, and 9 bases had no gene match. Germline assignment: CDR1 MNHEY and CDR2 SVGAGI. The CDR3 is made up of 15 amino acids. This CDR3 reads CASRQWDRGVYGYTF. CDR3 sequence (DNA): TGTGCCAGCAGGCAATGGGACAGGGGCGTATATGGCTACACCTTC.

The rearrangement uses TRBV7-2 and TRBJ2-3; 8 nucleotides align to TRBD2. This CDR3 has 15 amino acids. Trimming removed 4 bases from V and 4 bases from J; junction bases left unmatched: 7. Per germline, CDR1 SGHTA and CDR2 FQGNSA. The CDR3 reads CASSWGIAGPDTQYF. As DNA, the CDR3 is TGTGCCAGCAGCTGGGGGATAGCGGGGCCAGATACGCAGTATTTT.

This chain connects TRBV7-2 to TRBJ2-3; 8 bases are shared with TRBD2. CDR3 length equals 12 residues. Germline lookup yields CDR1 SGHTA and CDR2 FQGNSA. The V and J ends lost 10 bases and 6 bases, in that order; junction bases with no gene match: 6. For the CDR3, the DNA is TGTGCCATCCGGGGGGGGCGTGATACGCAGTATTTT. This codes for CAIRGGRDTQYF.

V usage is TRBV6-6 and J usage is TRBJ2-6, with a tentative D call TRBD1 (5 bases). V shed 2 bases and J shed 12 bases, with 11 bases lying between them. Germline V lookup: CDR1 MNHNY, CDR2 SVGAGI (reference sequence). The length of the CDR3 is 13 residues. CDR3 sequence: CASSYDQGSVLTF. The CDR3 DNA reads as TGTGCCAGCAGTTACGACCAGGGCAGCGTCCTGACTTTC.

The V and J genes are TRBV10-1 and TRBJ1-6; D perhaps matches TRBD1 (5 bases). This CDR3 is 13 amino acids long. Germline V gene data show CDR1 as WNHNN and CDR2 as SYGVQD (reference sequence). V was shortened by 5 bases and J by 5 bases, with 7 bases between the two germline ends. The CDR3 region is CASSSGNNSPLHF. CDR3 in DNA: TGCGCCAGCAGTTCAGGGAATAATTCACCCCTCCACTTT.

J is TRBJ2-3 and V is TRBV27, with D possibly matching TRBD2 (7 bases). V shed 5 bases and J shed 1 base, with 13 bases lying between them. The germline CDR1 and CDR2 sequences are MNHEY and SMNVEV (reference sequence). The CDR3 covers 15 residues. CDR3 coding DNA: TGTGCCAGCAGTCAAGGGGGGGTCCGCACAGATACGCAGTATTTT. This translates into CASSQGGVRTDTQYF.

The V and J genes are TRBV19 and TRBJ1-5; D may be TRBD1 (6 bases). Germline CDR1 and CDR2: LNHDA and SQIVND (reference sequence). Trimming removed 3 bases at V and 0 bases at J, with 9 bases between. There are 15 residues in the CDR3. CDR3 DNA sequence: TGTGCCAGTAGTATTGGGGGCGGTAGCAATCAGCCCCAGCATTTT. It yields the protein CASSIGGGSNQPQHF.

This rearrangement joins TRBV18 to TRBJ2-5; 7 positions match TRBD1. The germline V gene has CDR1 KGHSH and CDR2 LQKENI. J lost 2 bases, V lost 0 bases, and 6 bases had no gene match. The CDR3 runs to 16 residues. CDR3 protein: CASSPPRGQKQETQYF. The CDR3 nucleotides are TGTGCCAGCTCACCACCGAGGGGACAGAAACAAGAGACCCAGTACTTC.

The chain recombines TRBV5-1 with TRBJ2-5; the match to TRBD2 covers 10 bases. V dropped 1 base and J dropped 4; count of bases not matched to a gene: 7. The CDR3 is made up of 16 amino acids. CDR1 and CDR2 (germline): SGHRS, YFSETQ. CDR3 coding DNA: TGCGCCAGCAGCTTGAAAGCGGGGGGGCCTGGAGAGACCCAGTACTTC. Protein: CASSLKAGGPGETQYF.

The chain links TRBV5-6 to TRBJ2-3, with 9 bases that match TRBD1. The CDR3 length is 17 residues. The germline V gene encodes CDR1 SGHDT and CDR2 YYEEEE. The J segment lost 4 bases and the V segment lost 0 bases, leaving 9 bases of the junction unmatched. CDR3 protein: CASSLDRGTGIPDTQYF. Written as DNA, the CDR3 is TGTGCCAGCAGCTTGGATCGGGGGACAGGGATCCCAGATACGCAGTATTTT.

V gene TRBV28 combines with J gene TRBJ1-1; TRBD1 aligns across 9 bases. V dropped 6 bases and J dropped 2; count of bases not matched to a gene: 7. CDR3 length: 15 amino acids. CDR1 is MDHEN, CDR2 SYDVKM, per germline. The DNA of the CDR3 is TGTGCCAGCAGCCTTACAGGGGGCGAAAACACTGAAGCTTTCTTT. Translation gives CASSLTGGENTEAFF. Complete variable domain (other parts from reference TRBV28 and TRBJ1-1): DVKVTQSSRYLVKRTGEKVFLECVQDMDHENMFWYRQDPGLGLRLIYFSYDVKMKEKGDIPEGYSVSREKKERFSLILESASTNQTSMYLCASSLTGGENTEAFFGQGTRLTVV.

J is TRBJ1-5 and V is TRBV6-5, with D uncertain. In germline, CDR1 is MNHEY, CDR2 SVGAGI. The CDR3 is made up of 13 amino acids. Trimming removed 6 bases at V and 2 bases at J, with 8 bases between. CDR3 residues: CASSSTGNQPQHF. The CDR3 bases are TGTGCCAGCAGCTCTACGGGCAATCAGCCCCAGCATTTT.

The chain has TRBV3-1 (or the pseudogene TRBV3-2) and TRBJ1-3, with TRBD1 matching 9 bases. The CDR3 covers 16 residues. The germline V gene encodes CDR1 LGHDT and CDR2 YNNKEL (reference sequence). V shed 1 base, J shed 5 bases, and the junction held 6 bases outside the gene matches. The CDR3 region has the DNA TGTGCCAGCAGCCAAGGAGGGACAGGGATCAGAAACACCATATATTTT. It specifies CASSQGGTGIRNTIYF.

CDR3 in DNA: TGTGCCGCCCGGGACAGCTTGGACACTGAAGCTTTCTTT. This codes for CAARDSLDTEAFF. V usage is TRBV10-3 and J usage is TRBJ1-1, with 7 bases identical to TRBD1. The germline V gene has CDR1 ENHRY and CDR2 SYGVKD. V was clipped by 11 bases and J by 3 bases; unmatched bases: 9. The length of the CDR3 is 13 residues.

V gene TRBV2 combines with J gene TRBJ1-5; D may be TRBD1 (5 bases). V lost 4 bases and J 1 base, leaving 11 bases between the germline ends. The germline CDR1 and CDR2 sequences are SNHLY and FYNNEI. This CDR3 spans 15 amino acids. The CDR3 sequence: CASSGGVRSNQPQHF. The CDR3 DNA reads as TGTGCCAGCAGTGGGGGCGTAAGGAGCAATCAGCCCCAGCATTTT.

The chain carries TRBV19 and TRBJ1-1; 8 bases agree with TRBD1. J was trimmed by 6 bases and V by 5 bases; bases with no gene match: 11. CDR3 length equals 15 residues. Germline values: CDR1 LNHDA, CDR2 SQIVND (reference sequence). The CDR3 DNA sequence: TGTGCCAGTAGTGAAGACAGGGGCCCTAGGGCTGAAGCTTTCTTT. Protein sequence: CASSEDRGPRAEAFF.